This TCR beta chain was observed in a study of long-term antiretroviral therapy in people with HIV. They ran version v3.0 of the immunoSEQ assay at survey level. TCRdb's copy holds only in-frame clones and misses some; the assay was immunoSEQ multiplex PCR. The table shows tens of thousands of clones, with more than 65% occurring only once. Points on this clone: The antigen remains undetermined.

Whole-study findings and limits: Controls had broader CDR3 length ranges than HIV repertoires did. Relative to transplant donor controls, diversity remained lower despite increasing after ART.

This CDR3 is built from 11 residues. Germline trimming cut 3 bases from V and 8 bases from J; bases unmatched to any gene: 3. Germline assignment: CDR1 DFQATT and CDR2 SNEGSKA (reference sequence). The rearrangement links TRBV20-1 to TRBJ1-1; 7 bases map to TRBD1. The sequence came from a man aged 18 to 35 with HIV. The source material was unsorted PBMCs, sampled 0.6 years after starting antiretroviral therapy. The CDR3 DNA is TGCAGTGCTAGTCAGGACAGGGAAGCTTTCTTT. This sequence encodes CSASQDREAFF.